Listed below are T cell receptor beta chains from one sample, sequenced in a study of T cells after yellow fever vaccination. Using its own MiXCR run on the 5' RACE reads, TCRdb lists one record per CDR3 protein. This table has 300,000 or so distinct CDR3 sequences, 6.8% appearing once. Sequenced material: PBMCs, taken more than 40 days after the first yellow fever vaccination. Source of these receptors: a young man who received the YFV17D yellow fever vaccine. Both conserved end residues are trimmed from each CDR3. A D gene is named only where the DNA matches it firmly.

d_call	v_call	j_call	cdr3_aa
NA	TRBV7-9	TRBJ1-5	ASSGQHNQPQH
NA	TRBV9	TRBJ2-1	ASSEKGYNEQF
TRBD1	TRBV20-1	TRBJ1-1	SARESGGITEAF
NA	TRBV5-1	TRBJ2-3	ASSFTDTQY
TRBD1	TRBV20-1	TRBJ2-2	SASGTGATGELF
NA	TRBV5-1	TRBJ1-6	ASSLAGVGLSPLH
NA	TRBV4-2	TRBJ2-7	ASSQEAAISYEQY
NA	TRBV6-1	TRBJ2-2	ASTIRAEPGELF
NA	TRBV6-5	TRBJ2-3	ASSYRGSGDTQY
TRBD1	TRBV5-6	TRBJ2-7	ASTMDSRTGQHPSYEQY
TRBD1	TRBV7-2	TRBJ2-7	ASSLVQGVYEQY
NA	TRBV4-3	TRBJ2-3	ASSQDGGGRDTQY
NA	TRBV18	TRBJ2-7	ASSPNGRAISYEQY
NA	TRBV6-5	TRBJ2-6	ASSYSGGASRSGANVLT
TRBD1	TRBV29-1	TRBJ1-2	SVSQGAWGYT
TRBD1	TRBV4-1	TRBJ2-7	ASSQNPGRGTYEQY
NA	TRBV7-2	TRBJ2-6	ASSLDGTSGANVLT
NA	TRBV3-1	TRBJ1-1	ASSQEGGGTEAF
NA	TRBV7-9	TRBJ1-5	ASAGESNQPQH
NA	TRBV7-2	TRBJ1-2	ASSLDFANYGYT
NA	TRBV4-1	TRBJ1-2	ASSQDWGHGYT
NA	TRBV5-1	TRBJ1-6	ASQSSYNSPLH
TRBD2	TRBV4-1	TRBJ2-3	ASSQTQRGGGTDTQY
TRBD1	TRBV20-1	TRBJ2-3	SARLDRIFTDTQY
TRBD2	TRBV20-1	TRBJ2-5	SARDRDLAGGLETQY
NA	TRBV30	TRBJ1-5	AWSAGRNQPQH
NA	TRBV6-2/TRBV6-3	TRBJ1-5	ASTWAGRGNQPQH
TRBD1	TRBV9	TRBJ2-5	ASGLMDRGEETQY
NA	TRBV25-1	TRBJ2-7	ASGGRYEQY